This T cell receptor beta chain appears in the sequencing data of a study of T cell responses to AZD1222 COVID-19 vaccine. General study findings and limits: Two AZD1222 doses significantly raised spike-specific TCR breadth and depth over controls. Females made up more of the donors, who were largely white British, and clonal diversity may have come out too low. Baseline seropositivity characterized only six AZD1222 recipients. Nearly half of unique spike-specific TCRs reportedly avoided B.1.351 and B.1.1.7 mutated regions.

Germline V gene sequence: CDR1 MNHNS, CDR2 SASEGT. This CDR3 is 16 amino acids long. With 0 bases removed from V and 8 bases from J, the gap between germline ends came to 14 bases. The protocol was immunoSEQ multiplex PCR, while the TCRdb copy is restricted to in-frame clones and leaves out a portion. The sample lists around 87,000 clones; 80% to 90% were seen once. As regards this clone: Antigen unknown.

The source of this sequence is an adult who received the AZD1222 COVID-19 vaccine. Sequenced here: peripheral blood, sampled 28 days after the second AZD1222 dose. The chain uses TRBV6-1 and TRBJ1-6, with unresolved D. For the CDR3, the DNA is TGTGCCAGCAGTGAAGCTGAGGGTTCCCCTCATTCACCCCTCCACTTT. This translates into CASSEAEGSPHSPLHF.